This T cell receptor beta chain is from a study of T cell repertoires in cytomegalovirus infection. The sample holds a few counts of this clonotype. Via MiXCR, TCRdb re-called the reads, giving one row per CDR3 protein. Found here are some 700,000 distinct CDR3 sequences, 35% of them singletons; the top ten hold 2.8%. The CDR3 is 18 amino acids. Trimming took 0 bases from V and 0 from J, leaving 15 bases between them. The sequence came from a human donor in good health (CMV status not recorded). Some clones in this sample may be carry-over from other donors' samples. The rearrangement links TRBV12-3 or TRBV12-4 to TRBJ1-3; no reliable D call. The sequenced material came from PBMCs. The CDR3 spells CASSLASTTIHSGNTIYF. The CDR3 coding sequence is TGTGCCAGCAGTTTAGCCTCGACGACTATCCACTCTGGAAACACCATATATTTT.